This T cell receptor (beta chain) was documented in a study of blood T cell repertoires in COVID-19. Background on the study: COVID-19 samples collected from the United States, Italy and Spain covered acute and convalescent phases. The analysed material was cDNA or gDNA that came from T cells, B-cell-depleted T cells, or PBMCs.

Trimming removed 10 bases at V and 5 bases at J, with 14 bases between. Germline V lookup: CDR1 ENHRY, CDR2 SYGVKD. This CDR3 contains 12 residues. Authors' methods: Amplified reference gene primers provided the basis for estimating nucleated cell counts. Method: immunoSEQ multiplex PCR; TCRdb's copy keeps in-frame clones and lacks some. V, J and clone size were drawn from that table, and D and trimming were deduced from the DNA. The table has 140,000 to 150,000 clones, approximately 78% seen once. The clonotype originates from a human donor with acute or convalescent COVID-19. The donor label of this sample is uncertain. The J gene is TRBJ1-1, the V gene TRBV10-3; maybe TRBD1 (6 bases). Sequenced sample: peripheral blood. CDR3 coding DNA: TGTGCCACCTGGACAGAGGGTACTGAAGCTTTCTTT. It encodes CATWTEGTEAFF.